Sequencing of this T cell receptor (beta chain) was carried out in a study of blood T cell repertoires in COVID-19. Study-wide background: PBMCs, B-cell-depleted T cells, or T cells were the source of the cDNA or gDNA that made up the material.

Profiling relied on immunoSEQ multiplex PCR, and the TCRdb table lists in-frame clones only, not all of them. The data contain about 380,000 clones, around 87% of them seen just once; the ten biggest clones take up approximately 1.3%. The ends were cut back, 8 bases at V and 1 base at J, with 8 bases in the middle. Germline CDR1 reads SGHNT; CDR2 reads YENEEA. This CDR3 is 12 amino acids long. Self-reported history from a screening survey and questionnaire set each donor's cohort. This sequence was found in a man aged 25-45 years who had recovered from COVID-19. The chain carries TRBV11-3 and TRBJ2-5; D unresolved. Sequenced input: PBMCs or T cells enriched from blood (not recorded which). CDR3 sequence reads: CASFPSQETQYF. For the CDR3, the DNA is TGTGCCAGCTTTCCTTCCCAAGAGACCCAGTACTTC.